These 21 T cell receptor beta chains originate from one sample sequenced in a study of T cell clonality in common variable immunodeficiency. Assay used: immunoSEQ multiplex PCR; TCRdb lists only in-frame clones, some missing. Listed for the sample are approximately 44,000 clones, none seen a single time. The sample consisted of peripheral blood mononuclear cells. These receptors were collected from a person between 18 and 69 years old in good health.

On this clone itself: The CDR3 end is not reached by the read, which stops 3 residues before it; the germline J gene fills it in. This chain connects TRBV20-1 to TRBJ2-7, with 12 bases that match TRBD2. Germline CDR1 is DFQATT and CDR2 is SNEGSKA (reference sequence). The CDR3 length is 17 residues. V lost 3 bases to trimming and J lost 2 bases; unmatched junction nucleotides: 11. The chain's CDR3 is CSASSGLAGPSPYEQYF. Partial CDR3 DNA: TGCAGTGCTAGTAGTGGACTAGCGGGACCGAGCCCCTACGAG.

Concerning this clone: The CDR3 is cut off 3 residues early in the read; its end comes from the germline J gene. The chain carries TRBV19 and TRBJ2-1; 12 bases map to TRBD2. J gave up 9 bases and V 4 bases, and 7 bases lay outside the gene matches. This CDR3 has 15 residues. Germline V lookup: CDR1 LNHDA, CDR2 SQIVND (reference sequence). The DNA read from the CDR3 is TGTGCCAGTAGTACGGCTAGCGGGGGGGGCCGTGAG. Translated, it gives CASSTASGGGRE. The entire CDR3 is CASSTASGGGREQFF. Supplemented by reference TRBV19 and TRBJ2-1, the full variable domain reads DGGITQSPKYLFRKEGQNVTLSCEQNLNHDAMYWYRQDPGQGLRLIYYSQIVNDFQKGDIAEGYSVSREKKESFPLTVTSAQKNPTAFYLCASSTASGGGREQFFGPGTRLTVL.

This clone was counted at least ten times. From the germline J gene comes the end of the CDR3, since the read stops 3 residues before it. The rearrangement links TRBV7-3 to TRBJ2-7, with 7 bases identical to TRBD2. Germline V CDR1 and CDR2: SGHTA, FQGTGA. The CDR3 is 15 residues long. The V gene end was trimmed by 1 base and the J gene end by 2 bases; junction bases not matched to a gene: 5. CDR3 loop: CASSLIGGTTYEQYF. Incomplete CDR3 DNA: TGTGCCAGCAGCTTAATCGGGGGGACCACCTACGAG.

This clone was recorded many times. The DNA ends 3 residues before the CDR3 does, and the rest of the CDR3 is filled in from the germline J gene. J is TRBJ2-7 and V is TRBV10-3, with 7 bases lining up with TRBD1. Per the germline V gene, CDR1 is ENHRY and CDR2 is SYGVKD. Trimming cost V 5 bases and J 2 bases; bases outside gene matches: 9. The length of the CDR3 is 15 residues. Partial CDR3 DNA: TGTGCCATCAGTTCGGACAGGATAAACACCTACGAG. Amino acids: CAISSDRINTYE. The CDR3 reads in full as CAISSDRINTYEQYF.

This clone was recorded a few times. The CDR3 end is not reached by the read, which stops 3 residues before it; the germline J gene fills it in. This sequence joins TRBV5-6 and TRBJ1-1, with D possibly matching TRBD1 (5 bases). Trimming stripped 7 bases from V and 1 base from J, with 17 bases between. This CDR3 contains 15 residues. CDR1 and CDR2 from the germline V gene are SGHDT and YYEEEE. Here the CDR3 reads CASGWTPLANTEAFF. The CDR3 DNA, read in part, is TGTGCCAGCGGCTGGACACCGCTCGCGAACACTGAA. Filled out from reference TRBV5-6 and TRBJ1-1, the complete variable domain reads DAGVTQSPTHLIKTRGQQVTLRCSPKSGHDTVSWYQQALGQGPQFIFQYYEEEERQRGNFPDRFSGHQFPNYSSELNVNALLLGDSALYLCASGWTPLANTEAFFGQGTRLTVV.

In this sample, this clone turned up many times. Read coverage stops 3 residues before the CDR3 terminus; the germline J gene supplies the remainder. The rearrangement uses TRBV20-1 and TRBJ1-5, with D unclear. CDR3 length equals 11 residues. Per germline, CDR1 DFQATT and CDR2 SNEGSKA (reference sequence). CDR3 DNA (partial): TGCAGTGCATCGAGCGGGAGCCCC. This sequence encodes CSASSGSP. The whole CDR3 is CSASSGSPQHF.

With regard to this clone: Read sequence stops 3 residues before the CDR3 end, and the germline J gene provides the missing end. The gene calls are TRBV19 and TRBJ2-2; 7 bases fit TRBD1. Germline CDR1 reads LNHDA; CDR2 reads SQIVND (reference sequence). The V segment lost 6 bases and the J segment 1 base; nucleotides outside the gene matches: 5. This CDR3 is built from 15 residues. The CDR3 bases that were read are TGTGCCAGTAGCCCTCGACAGGGGAACACCGGGGAG. Translation gives CASSPRQGNTGE. The CDR3, in full, reads CASSPRQGNTGELFF.

Many counts were recorded for this clone. Coverage ceases 3 residues before the CDR3 finishes, and the germline J gene fills in the end. The genes are TRBV19 and TRBJ1-1; TRBD1 matches 9 bases. The CDR3 has 15 amino acids. V shed 7 bases and J 1 base; nucleotides not matched to a gene: 7. Germline V CDR1 and CDR2: LNHDA, SQIVND (reference sequence). CDR3 in amino acids: CASIGQGLGNTEAFF. CDR3 DNA, as far as it was read: TGTGCCAGTATAGGACAGGGGCTAGGGAACACTGAA.

This clone appeared many times. The read halts 3 residues ahead of the CDR3 end, with the missing end drawn from the germline J gene. The chain combines TRBV5-6 with TRBJ2-5; 7 positions match TRBD2. Germline CDR1 and CDR2: SGHDT and YYEEEE. This CDR3 has 14 amino acids. V lost 4 bases to trimming and J lost 4 bases; unmatched junction nucleotides: 7. The sequenced CDR3 bases are TGTGCCAGCAGCCGAGGGCGGGAGTCAGAGACC. Protein: CASSRGRESET. In full, the CDR3 is CASSRGRESETQYF.

This clone has ten or more counts. With the read ending 3 residues before the CDR3 end, the germline J gene is used to fill in that end. This sequence joins TRBV18 and TRBJ2-2, with 8 nucleotides matching TRBD1. CDR1 is KGHSH, CDR2 LQKENI, per germline. The CDR3 runs 12 residues. CDR3 amino acids: CASSSDREELFF. The CDR3 DNA, read in part, is TGTGCCAGCTCATCGGACAGGGAAGAG.

Ten or more counts support this clone. The read ends 3 residues before the CDR3 terminus; that terminus is restored from the germline J gene. This chain uses TRBV15 with TRBJ2-7; 10 bases map to TRBD1. After removal of 3 bases from V and 6 bases from J, the junction contained 8 bases not matched to a gene. Per germline, CDR1 LNHNV and CDR2 YYDKDF (reference sequence). This CDR3 region has 15 residues. The CDR3 sequence: CATSRGGQGLGEQYF. Partial CDR3 DNA: TGTGCCACCAGCAGGGGGGGACAGGGGTTGGGCGAG. The entire variable domain, with the rest obtained from reference TRBV15 and TRBJ2-7, is as follows: DAMVIQNPRYQVTQFGKPVTLSCSQTLNHNVMYWYQQKSSQAPKLLFHYYDKDFNNEADTPDNFQSRRPNTSFCFLDIRSPGLGDTAMYLCATSRGGQGLGEQYFGPGTRLTVT.

This clone was seen many times. The CDR3 goes on 3 residues after the read ends, and that part is filled in from the germline J gene. The J gene is TRBJ1-4, the V gene TRBV10-1; D ambiguous. Germline V gene lookup returns CDR1 WNHNN and CDR2 SYGVQD (reference sequence). The CDR3 extends over 17 amino acids. V dropped 0 bases and J dropped 7 bases, with 18 bases sitting between them. The sequenced part of the CDR3 DNA is TGCGCCAGCAGTGAGTCCTACGAGGGCGACACAACTGAAAAA. Translating it yields CASSESYEGDTTEK. The CDR3 as a whole reads CASSESYEGDTTEKLFF.

This clone was observed many times. The sequenced fragment ends 3 residues before the CDR3 boundary, so the rest is inferred from the germline J gene. The chain joins TRBV10-3 to TRBJ2-1, with TRBD2 matching over 14 bases. Germline CDR1 ENHRY, CDR2 SYGVKD. The CDR3 sequence is 21 residues long. The junction had 19 bases not matched to a gene; V was cut back by 2 bases and J by 7 bases. CDR3 sequence: CAISEAAAPGLAGVRGNEQFF. Partial CDR3 DNA: TGTGCCATCAGTGAGGCGGCGGCTCCGGGACTAGCGGGAGTAAGGGGAAATGAG.

With regard to this clone: With the read ending 3 residues before the CDR3 end, the germline J gene is used to fill in that end. The chain has TRBV2 and TRBJ1-2; 11 bases map to TRBD1. CDR1 SNHLY and CDR2 FYNNEI come from the germline V gene. The CDR3 totals 17 residues. V lost 1 base and J lost 6; bases outside the gene matches: 10. CDR3 region: CASSEVLGGQGADGYTF. The CDR3 bases that were read are TGTGCCAGCAGTGAAGTCTTAGGAGGACAGGGGGCTGATGGC.

The sample holds many counts of this clone. Read coverage stops 3 residues before the CDR3 terminus; the germline J gene supplies the remainder. The genes are TRBV30 and TRBJ2-7; 7 positions match TRBD1. Germline trimming cut 0 bases from V and 6 bases from J; bases unmatched to any gene: 11. Germline V gene lookup returns CDR1 GTSNPN and CDR2 SVGIG (reference sequence). There are 15 residues in the CDR3. The sequenced CDR3 bases are TGTGCCTGGAGTGTGGCCCCCTTGACAGGGCGCGAG. It codes for CAWSVAPLTGRE. The whole CDR3 reads CAWSVAPLTGREQYF.

This clone was counted ten times or more. The read falls 3 residues short of the CDR3 end, and the missing part is taken from the germline J gene. The chain carries TRBV19 and TRBJ1-5, with 7 bases identical to TRBD1. The CDR3 sequence is 12 residues long. The germline V gene has CDR1 LNHDA and CDR2 SQIVND (reference sequence). With 8 bases clipped from V and 4 bases from J, the junction kept 2 bases outside the gene matches. Partial CDR3 DNA: TGTGCCAGTGGACAGGTTAATCAGCCC. It translates to CASGQVNQP. The entire CDR3 is CASGQVNQPQHF.

The table lists this clone with many counts. Sequencing ends 3 residues short of the CDR3 end; the germline J gene provides the rest. This chain joins TRBV20-1 and TRBJ2-7; 10 positions agree with TRBD1. Germline loops: CDR1 DFQATT, CDR2 SNEGSKA (reference sequence). CDR3 length: 17 amino acids. The V segment lost 3 bases and the J segment 3 bases; nucleotides outside the gene matches: 14. CDR3 DNA (partial): TGCAGTGCTAGCCGGGACAGGGGAGTTTTTTCTGACTACGAG. Amino acids: CSASRDRGVFSDYE. The entire CDR3 sequence reads CSASRDRGVFSDYEQYF.

This clone has a count of ten or more. The CDR3 reads CSAREGTSGRASVETQYF. The part of the CDR3 DNA that was read is TGCAGTGCTAGAGAAGGGACTAGCGGGAGGGCCTCCGTTGAGACC. This chain links TRBV20-1 with TRBJ2-5; TRBD2 matches at 16 bases. The CDR3 end is not reached by the read, which stops 3 residues before it; the germline J gene fills it in. The germline V gene encodes CDR1 DFQATT and CDR2 SNEGSKA (reference sequence). The CDR3 covers 18 residues. Trimming took 0 bases from V and 5 from J; bases not matched to a gene: 9.

This clone was seen many times. The read ends 3 residues early relative to the CDR3; the germline J gene fills the gap. The genes are TRBV30 and TRBJ1-1, with D perhaps TRBD1 (6 bases). Per germline, CDR1 GTSNPN and CDR2 SVGIG (reference sequence). V shed 4 bases and J shed 0 bases, with 9 bases lying between them. This CDR3 has 13 amino acids. This CDR3 reads CAWKGVMNTEAFF. CDR3 DNA (partial): TGTGCCTGGAAGGGGGTTATGAACACTGAA.

By frequency in the sample, this clone is medium-sized (0.01 to 0.1%). The CDR3 end lies 3 residues beyond the end of the read and is filled in from the germline J gene. This sequence joins TRBV18 and TRBJ2-1; D gene uncertain. Trimming removed 3 bases at V and 0 bases at J, with 9 bases between. From germline, CDR1 is KGHSH and CDR2 LQKENI. The CDR3 is 15 residues long. The CDR3 region is CASSPGSNSYNEQFF. Partial CDR3 DNA: TGTGCCAGCTCACCGGGCTCTAACTCCTACAATGAG.

This clone was counted ten times or more. The sequence runs out 3 residues before the end of the CDR3; the remainder is reconstructed from the germline J gene. J is TRBJ1-1 and V is TRBV5-4; tentative D call: TRBD1 (5 bases). Between the trimmed V and J ends, which lost 0 bases and 1 base, there was a span of 7 bases. Germline CDR1 SGHNT, CDR2 YYREEE (reference sequence). The CDR3 contains 14 residues. The CDR3 here is CASSLAGGNTEAFF. CDR3 DNA, as far as it was read: TGTGCCAGCAGCTTGGCCGGGGGGAACACTGAA.